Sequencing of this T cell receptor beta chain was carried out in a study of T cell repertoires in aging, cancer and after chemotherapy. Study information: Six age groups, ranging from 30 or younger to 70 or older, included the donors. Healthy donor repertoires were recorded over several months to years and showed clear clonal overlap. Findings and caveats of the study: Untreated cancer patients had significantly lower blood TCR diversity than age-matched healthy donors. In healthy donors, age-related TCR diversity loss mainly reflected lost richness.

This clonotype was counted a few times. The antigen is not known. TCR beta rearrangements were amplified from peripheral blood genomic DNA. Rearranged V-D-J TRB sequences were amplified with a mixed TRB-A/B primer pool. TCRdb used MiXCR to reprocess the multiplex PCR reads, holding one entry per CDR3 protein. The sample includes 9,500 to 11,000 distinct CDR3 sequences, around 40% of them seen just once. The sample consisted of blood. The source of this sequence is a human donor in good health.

The CDR3 bases are TGTGCCAGCAGTTACGCCGGGGAGCTGTTTTTT. Amino acid sequence: CASSYAGELFF. V is TRBV6-5 and J is TRBJ2-2; D gene unclear. This CDR3 region has 11 residues. The germline gives CDR1 MNHEY, CDR2 SVGAGI. The V end was cut by 2 bases, the J end by 6 bases, with 1 base between.